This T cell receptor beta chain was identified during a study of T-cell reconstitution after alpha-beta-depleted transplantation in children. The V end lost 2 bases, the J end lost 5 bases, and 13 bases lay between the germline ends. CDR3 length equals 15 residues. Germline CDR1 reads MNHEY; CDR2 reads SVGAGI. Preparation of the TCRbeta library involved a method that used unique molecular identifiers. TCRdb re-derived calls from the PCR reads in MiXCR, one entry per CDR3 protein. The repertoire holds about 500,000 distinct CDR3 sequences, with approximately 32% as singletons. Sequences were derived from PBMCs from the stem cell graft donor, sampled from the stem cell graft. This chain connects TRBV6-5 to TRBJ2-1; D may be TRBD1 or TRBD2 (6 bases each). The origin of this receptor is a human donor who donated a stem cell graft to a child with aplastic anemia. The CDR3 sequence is CASSYEGGPHNEQFF. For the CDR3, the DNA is TGTGCCAGCAGTTACGAGGGGGGTCCCCACAATGAGCAGTTCTTC.